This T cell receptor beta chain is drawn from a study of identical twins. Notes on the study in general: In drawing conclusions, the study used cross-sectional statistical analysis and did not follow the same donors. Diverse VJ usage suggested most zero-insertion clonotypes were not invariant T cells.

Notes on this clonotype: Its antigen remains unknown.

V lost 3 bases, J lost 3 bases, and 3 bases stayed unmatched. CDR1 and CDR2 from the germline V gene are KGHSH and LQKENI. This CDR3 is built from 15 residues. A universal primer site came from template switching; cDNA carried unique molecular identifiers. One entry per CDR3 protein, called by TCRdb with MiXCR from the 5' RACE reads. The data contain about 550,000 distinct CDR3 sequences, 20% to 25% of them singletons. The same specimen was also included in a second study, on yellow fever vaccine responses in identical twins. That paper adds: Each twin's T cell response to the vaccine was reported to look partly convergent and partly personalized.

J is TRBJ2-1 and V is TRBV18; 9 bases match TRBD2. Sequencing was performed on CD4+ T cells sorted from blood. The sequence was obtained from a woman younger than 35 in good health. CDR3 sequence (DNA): TGTGCCAGCTCACCTAGCGGGAGTAACTACAATGAGCAGTTCTTC. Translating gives CASSPSGSNYNEQFF.